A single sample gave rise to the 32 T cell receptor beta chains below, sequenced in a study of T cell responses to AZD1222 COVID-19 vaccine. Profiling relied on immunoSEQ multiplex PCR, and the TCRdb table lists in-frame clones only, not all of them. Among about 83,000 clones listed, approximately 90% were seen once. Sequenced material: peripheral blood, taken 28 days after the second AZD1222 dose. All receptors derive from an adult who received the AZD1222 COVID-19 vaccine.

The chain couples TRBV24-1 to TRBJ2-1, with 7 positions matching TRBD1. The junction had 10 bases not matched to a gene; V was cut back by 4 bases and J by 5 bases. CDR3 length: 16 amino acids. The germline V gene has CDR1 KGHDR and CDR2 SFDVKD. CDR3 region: CATSDTGTAADNEQFF. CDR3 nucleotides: TGTGCCACCAGTGACACCGGGACAGCCGCCGACAATGAGCAGTTCTTC.

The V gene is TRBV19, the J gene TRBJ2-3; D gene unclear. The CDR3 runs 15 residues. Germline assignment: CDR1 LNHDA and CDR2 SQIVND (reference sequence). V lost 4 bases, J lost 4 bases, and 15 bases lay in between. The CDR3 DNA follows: TGTGCCAGTAGTAGGGCATGGGGTTCTCCAGATACGCAGTATTTT. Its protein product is CASSRAWGSPDTQYF.

Here the CDR3 DNA reads TGTGCCAGCAGCTACACAGGGTTCGGCTACACCTTC. It translates to CASSYTGFGYTF. The chain recombines TRBV11-1 with TRBJ1-2; tentatively, D is TRBD1 (6 bases). The CDR3 loop spans 12 amino acids. The V gene's germline CDR1 is SGHAT and CDR2 FQDESV (reference sequence). The V and J ends lost 4 bases and 8 bases respectively, with 11 bases between them.

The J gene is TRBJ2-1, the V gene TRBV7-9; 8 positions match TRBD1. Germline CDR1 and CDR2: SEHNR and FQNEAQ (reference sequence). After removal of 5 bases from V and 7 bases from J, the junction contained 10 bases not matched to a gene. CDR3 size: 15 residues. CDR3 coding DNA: TGTGCCAGCAGCGGAAGGACAGGGATGGGGAATGAGCAGTTCTTC. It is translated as CASSGRTGMGNEQFF. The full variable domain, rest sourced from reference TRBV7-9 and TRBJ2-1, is DTGVSQNPRHKITKRGQNVTFRCDPISEHNRLYWYRQTLGQGPEFLTYFQNEAQLEKSRLLSDRFSAERPKGSFSTLEIQRTEQGDSAMYLCASSGRTGMGNEQFFGPGTRLTVL.

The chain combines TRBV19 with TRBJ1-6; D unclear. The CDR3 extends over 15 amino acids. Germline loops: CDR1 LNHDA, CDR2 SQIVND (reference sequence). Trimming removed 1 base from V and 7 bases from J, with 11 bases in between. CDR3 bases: TGTGCCAGTAGTATAGGGGTCGGCCCCAATTCACCCCTCCACTTT. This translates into CASSIGVGPNSPLHF. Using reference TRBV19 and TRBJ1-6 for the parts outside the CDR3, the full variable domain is DGGITQSPKYLFRKEGQNVTLSCEQNLNHDAMYWYRQDPGQGLRLIYYSQIVNDFQKGDIAEGYSVSREKKESFPLTVTSAQKNPTAFYLCASSIGVGPNSPLHFGNGTRLTVT.

The CDR3 DNA reads TGTGCCAGCAGCTTAGTCCAGGGAGGGGCTCAGCCCCAGCATTTT. This encodes CASSLVQGGAQPQHF. V gene TRBV11-2 combines with J gene TRBJ1-5, with D maybe TRBD1 (5 bases). The V and J ends lost 1 base and 6 bases respectively, with 13 bases between them. CDR1 is SGHAT, CDR2 FQNNGV, per germline. The CDR3 has 15 amino acids.

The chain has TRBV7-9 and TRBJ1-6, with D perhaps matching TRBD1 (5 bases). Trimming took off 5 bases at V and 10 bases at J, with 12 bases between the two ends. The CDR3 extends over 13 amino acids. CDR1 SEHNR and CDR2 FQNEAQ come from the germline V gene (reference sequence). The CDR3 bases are TGTGCCAGCAGCGACAGAGTCGGCTCACCCCTCCACTTT. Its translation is CASSDRVGSPLHF.

The CDR3 nucleotides read TGTGCCACCGCTAAGCACGATAGCAATCAGCCCCAGCATTTT. Amino acids: CATAKHDSNQPQHF. The J gene is TRBJ1-5, the V gene TRBV24-1; D is uncertain. CDR1 and CDR2 from the germline V gene are KGHDR and SFDVKD. The CDR3 sequence is 14 residues long. V was pared by 9 bases and J by 0 bases, with 11 bases between.

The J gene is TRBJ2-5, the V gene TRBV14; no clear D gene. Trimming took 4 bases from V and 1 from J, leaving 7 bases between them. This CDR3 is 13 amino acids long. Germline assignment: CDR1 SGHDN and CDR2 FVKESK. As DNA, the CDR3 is TGTGCCAGCAGCCCCTCGGCCCAAGAGACCCAGTACTTC. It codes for CASSPSAQETQYF.

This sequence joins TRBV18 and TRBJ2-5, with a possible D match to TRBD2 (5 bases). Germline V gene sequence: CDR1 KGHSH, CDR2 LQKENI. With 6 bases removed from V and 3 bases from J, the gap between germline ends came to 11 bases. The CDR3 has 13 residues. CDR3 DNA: TGTGCCAGCTCGCTCCGGACTGAAGAGACCCAGTACTTC. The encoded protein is CASSLRTEETQYF. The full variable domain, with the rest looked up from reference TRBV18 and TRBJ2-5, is NAGVMQNPRHLVRRRGQEARLRCSPMKGHSHVYWYRQLPEEGLKFMVYLQKENIIDESGMPKERFSAEFPKEGPSILRIQQVVRGDSAAYFCASSLRTEETQYFGPGTRLLVL.

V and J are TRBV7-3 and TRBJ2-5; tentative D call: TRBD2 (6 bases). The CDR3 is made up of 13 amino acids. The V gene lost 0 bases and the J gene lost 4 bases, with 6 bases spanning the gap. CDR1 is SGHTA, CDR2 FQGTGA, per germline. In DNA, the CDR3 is TGTGCCAGCAGCTTAACTAGCGGAGAGACCCAGTACTTC. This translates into CASSLTSGETQYF.

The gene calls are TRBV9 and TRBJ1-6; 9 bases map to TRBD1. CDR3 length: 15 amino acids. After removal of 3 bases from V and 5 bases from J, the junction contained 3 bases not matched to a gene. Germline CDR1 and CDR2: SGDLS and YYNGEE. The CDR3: CASSGGQGNNSPLHF. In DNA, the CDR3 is TGTGCCAGCAGCGGGGGACAGGGAAATAATTCACCCCTCCACTTT.

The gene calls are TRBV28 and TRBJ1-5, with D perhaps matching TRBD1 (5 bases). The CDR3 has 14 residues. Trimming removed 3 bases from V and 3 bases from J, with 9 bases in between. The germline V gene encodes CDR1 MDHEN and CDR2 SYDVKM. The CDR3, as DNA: TGTGCCAGCAGTTTGCAGGGTAACAATCAGCCCCAGCATTTT. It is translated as CASSLQGNNQPQHF.

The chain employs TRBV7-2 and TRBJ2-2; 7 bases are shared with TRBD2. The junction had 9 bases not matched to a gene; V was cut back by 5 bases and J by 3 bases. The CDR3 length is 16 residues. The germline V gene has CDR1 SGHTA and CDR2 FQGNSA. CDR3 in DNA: TGTGCCAGCAGCACCCGAGCGGGACTACACACCGGGGAGCTGTTTTTT. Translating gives CASSTRAGLHTGELFF.

The CDR3 DNA follows: TGTGCCAGCAGCCCGGGACCGTCGAATTATGGCTACACCTTC. The encoded protein is CASSPGPSNYGYTF. The chain is built from TRBV7-2 and TRBJ1-2; a weak D match, TRBD1 (5 bases). CDR1 is SGHTA, CDR2 FQGNSA, per germline. The CDR3 loop spans 14 amino acids. Trimming pared 5 bases from V and 5 bases from J, leaving 15 bases between.

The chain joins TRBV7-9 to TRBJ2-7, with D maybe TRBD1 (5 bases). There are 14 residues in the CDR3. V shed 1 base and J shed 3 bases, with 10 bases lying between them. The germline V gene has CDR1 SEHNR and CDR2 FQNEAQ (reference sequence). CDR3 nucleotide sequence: TGTGCCAGCAGCTTAGGGGCAGGGAACTACGAGCAGTACTTC. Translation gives CASSLGAGNYEQYF.

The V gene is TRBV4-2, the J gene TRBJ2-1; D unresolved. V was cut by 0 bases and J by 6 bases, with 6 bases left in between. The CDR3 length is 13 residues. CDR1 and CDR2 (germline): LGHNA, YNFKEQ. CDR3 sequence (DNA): TGTGCCAGCAGCCAAGATGCCTTCAATGAGCAGTTCTTC. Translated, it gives CASSQDAFNEQFF.

The CDR3 nucleotides read TGTGCCAGCAGCTTTTGGGACTACACTTTCACCGGGGAGCTGTTTTTT. Its translation is CASSFWDYTFTGELFF. V and J are TRBV5-6 and TRBJ2-2; 7 bases fit TRBD2. Germline loops: CDR1 SGHDT, CDR2 YYEEEE. The ends lost 2 bases at V and 4 bases at J; junction bases unmatched: 8. The CDR3 loop spans 16 amino acids. The full variable domain, its missing parts supplied by reference TRBV5-6 and TRBJ2-2, is DAGVTQSPTHLIKTRGQQVTLRCSPKSGHDTVSWYQQALGQGPQFIFQYYEEEERQRGNFPDRFSGHQFPNYSSELNVNALLLGDSALYLCASSFWDYTFTGELFFGEGSRLTVL.

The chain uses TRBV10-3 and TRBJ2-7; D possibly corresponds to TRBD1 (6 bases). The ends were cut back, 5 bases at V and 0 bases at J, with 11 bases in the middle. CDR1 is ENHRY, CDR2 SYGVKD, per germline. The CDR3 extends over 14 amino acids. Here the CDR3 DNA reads TGTGCCATCAGTCAAGACAGGTACTCCTACGAGCAGTACTTC. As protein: CAISQDRYSYEQYF.

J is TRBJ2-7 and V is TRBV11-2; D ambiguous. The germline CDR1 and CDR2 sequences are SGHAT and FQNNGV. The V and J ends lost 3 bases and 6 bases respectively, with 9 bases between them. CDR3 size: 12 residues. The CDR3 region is CASSFNGPEQYF. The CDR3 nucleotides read TGTGCCAGCAGCTTCAACGGGCCCGAGCAGTACTTC.

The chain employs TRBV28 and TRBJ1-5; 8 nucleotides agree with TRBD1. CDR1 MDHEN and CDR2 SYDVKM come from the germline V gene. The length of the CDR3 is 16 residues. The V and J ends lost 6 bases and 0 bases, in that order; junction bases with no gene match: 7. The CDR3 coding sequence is TGTGCCAGCAGCACCCAGGGGGCGGATAGCAATCAGCCCCAGCATTTT. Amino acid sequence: CASSTQGADSNQPQHF. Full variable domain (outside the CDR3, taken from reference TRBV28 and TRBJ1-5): DVKVTQSSRYLVKRTGEKVFLECVQDMDHENMFWYRQDPGLGLRLIYFSYDVKMKEKGDIPEGYSVSREKKERFSLILESASTNQTSMYLCASSTQGADSNQPQHFGDGTRLSIL.

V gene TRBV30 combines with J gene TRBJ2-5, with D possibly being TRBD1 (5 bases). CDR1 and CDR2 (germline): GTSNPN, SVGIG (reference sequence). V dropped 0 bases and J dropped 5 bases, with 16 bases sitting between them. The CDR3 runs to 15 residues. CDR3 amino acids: CAWSVEAGLRETQYF. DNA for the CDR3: TGTGCCTGGAGTGTAGAGGCAGGGTTGAGGGAGACCCAGTACTTC.

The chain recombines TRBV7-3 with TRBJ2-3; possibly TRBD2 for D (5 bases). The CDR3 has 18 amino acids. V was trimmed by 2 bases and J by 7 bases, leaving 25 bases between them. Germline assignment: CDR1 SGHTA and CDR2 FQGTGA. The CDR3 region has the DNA TGTGCCAGCAGCTTACCCTTCTTGTATCCCGGGAATGGGAATACGCAGTATTTT. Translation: CASSLPFLYPGNGNTQYF. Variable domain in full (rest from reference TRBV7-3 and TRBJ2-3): GAGVSQTPSNKVTEKGKYVELRCDPISGHTALYWYRQSLGQGPEFLIYFQGTGAADDSGLPNDRFFAVRPEGSVSTLKIQRTERGDSAVYLCASSLPFLYPGNGNTQYFGPGTRLTVL.

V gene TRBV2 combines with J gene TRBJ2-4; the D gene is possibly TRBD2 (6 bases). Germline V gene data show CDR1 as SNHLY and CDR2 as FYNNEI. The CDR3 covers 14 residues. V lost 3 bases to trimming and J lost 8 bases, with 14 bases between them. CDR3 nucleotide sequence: TGTGCCAGCAGTGATTCGGGGGTTCTAGACATTCAGTACTTC. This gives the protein CASSDSGVLDIQYF.

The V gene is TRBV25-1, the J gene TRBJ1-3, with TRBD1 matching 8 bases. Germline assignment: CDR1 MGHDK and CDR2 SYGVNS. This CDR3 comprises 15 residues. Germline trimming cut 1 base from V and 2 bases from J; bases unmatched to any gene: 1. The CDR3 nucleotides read TGTGCCAGCAGTGAATCGACAGGGGCTGGAAACACCATATATTTT. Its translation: CASSESTGAGNTIYF.

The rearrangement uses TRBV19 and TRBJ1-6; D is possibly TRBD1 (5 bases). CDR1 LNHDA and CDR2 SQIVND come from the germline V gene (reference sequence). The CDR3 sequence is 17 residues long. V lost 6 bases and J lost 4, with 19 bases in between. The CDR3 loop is CASSHDRLRPYNSPLHF. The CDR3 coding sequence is TGTGCCAGTAGCCATGACAGACTCCGGCCTTATAATTCACCCCTCCACTTT.

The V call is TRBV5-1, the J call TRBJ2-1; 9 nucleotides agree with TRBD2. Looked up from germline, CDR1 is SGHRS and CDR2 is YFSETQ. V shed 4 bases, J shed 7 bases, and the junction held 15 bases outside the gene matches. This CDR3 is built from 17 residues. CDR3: CASSMLGEREDGNEQFF. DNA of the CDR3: TGCGCCAGCAGCATGCTGGGGGAGCGGGAGGATGGAAATGAGCAGTTCTTC. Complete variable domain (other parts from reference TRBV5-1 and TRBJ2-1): KAGVTQTPRYLIKTRGQQVTLSCSPISGHRSVSWYQQTPGQGLQFLFEYFSETQRNKGNFPGRFSGRQFSNSRSEMNVSTLELGDSALYLCASSMLGEREDGNEQFFGPGTRLTVL.

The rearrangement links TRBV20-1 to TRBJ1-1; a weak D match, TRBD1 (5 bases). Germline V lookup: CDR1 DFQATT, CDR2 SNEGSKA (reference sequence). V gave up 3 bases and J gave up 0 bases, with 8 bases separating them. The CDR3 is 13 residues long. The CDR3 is CSASTGLNTEAFF. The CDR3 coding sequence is TGCAGTGCTAGTACAGGACTGAACACTGAAGCTTTCTTT.

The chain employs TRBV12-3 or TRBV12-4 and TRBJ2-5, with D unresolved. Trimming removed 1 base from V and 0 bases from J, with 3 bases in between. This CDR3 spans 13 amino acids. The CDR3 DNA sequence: TGTGCCAGCAGTTTAGGACACCAAGAGACCCAGTACTTC. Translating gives CASSLGHQETQYF.

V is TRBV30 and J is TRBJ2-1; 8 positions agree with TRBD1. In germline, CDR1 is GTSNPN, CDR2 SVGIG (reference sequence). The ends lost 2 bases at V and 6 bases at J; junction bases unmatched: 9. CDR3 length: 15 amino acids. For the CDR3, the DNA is TGTGCCTGGAGTATTGACAGGGGATTTGGCAATGAGCAGTTCTTC. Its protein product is CAWSIDRGFGNEQFF.

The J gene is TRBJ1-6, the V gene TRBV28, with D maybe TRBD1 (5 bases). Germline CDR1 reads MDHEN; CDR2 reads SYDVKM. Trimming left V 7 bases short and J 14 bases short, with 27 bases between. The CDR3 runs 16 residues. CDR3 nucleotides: TGTGCCAGCACCCCCCACGGGGGGAGGCAGGTTAAAACCCTCCACTTT. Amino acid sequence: CASTPHGGRQVKTLHF.

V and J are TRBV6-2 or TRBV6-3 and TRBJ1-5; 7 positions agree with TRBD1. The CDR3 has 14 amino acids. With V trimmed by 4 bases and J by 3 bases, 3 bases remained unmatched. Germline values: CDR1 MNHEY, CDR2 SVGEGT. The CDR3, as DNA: TGTGCCAGCAGTTCCGGGACAGTCAATCAGCCCCAGCATTTT. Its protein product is CASSSGTVNQPQHF.